This T cell receptor beta chain was retrieved from a study of cytomegalovirus exposure and HLA in healthy donors. Study-wide findings and caveats: TCR beta chain V- and J-gene trimming was linked, in a later analysis, to a missense variant in DCLRE1C.

The CDR3 length is 14 residues. Germline V CDR1 and CDR2: ENHRY, SYGVKD. With 8 bases clipped from V and 5 bases from J, the junction kept 12 bases outside the gene matches. Concerning this clone: Its antigen remains unknown.

The PCR ran on 60 Vbeta and 13 Jbeta primers. Sequenced by immunoSEQ multiplex PCR; TCRdb stores in-frame clones only, minus some. This table holds 130,000 or so clones, 82% found once. The V and J genes are TRBV10-3 and TRBJ2-7, with 7 bases identical to TRBD1. The sequenced sample was PBMCs. The origin of this receptor is a woman aged 40 to 49 in good health and CMV-seronegative. The CDR3 DNA follows: TGTGCCATCCAATCTTCGACAGGGCAAAACGAGCAGTACTTC. Protein product: CAIQSSTGQNEQYF.